This T cell receptor (beta chain) emerged from a study of PD-L1 blockade in urothelial cancer. On the study more broadly: Males with bladder-origin urothelial cancer constituted about 85% of the roughly 30 patients. Blood analysis occurred 3 weeks (second dose) and 6 weeks after treatment start. There were a median of approximately 150,000 T cells in blood samples. General observations from the study: Enhanced expansion of tumor-associated blood clones at 3 weeks characterized durable-benefit patients.

V was clipped by 3 bases and J by 4 bases; unmatched bases: 9. Germline V gives CDR1 SGHRS, CDR2 YFSETQ. The CDR3 spans 16 residues. Note on this clone: Its specificity is not known.

The assay was immunoSEQ multiplex PCR, and TCRdb's table has in-frame clones only and misses some. The sample has fewer than 45,000 clones, about four fifths seen once; the top ten hold approximately 3%. The clonotype comes from a man in his sixties or seventies with urothelial cancer. This sequence joins TRBV5-1 and TRBJ2-7, with TRBD1 identical over 11 bases. The input for sequencing was PBMCs, taken around atezolizumab (anti-PD-L1) treatment. The CDR3 sequence: CASSSTTRDRGYEQYF. The CDR3 DNA reads TGCGCCAGCAGCTCAACAACCCGGGACAGGGGGTACGAGCAGTACTTC.